The source of this T cell receptor (beta chain) is a study of cytomegalovirus exposure and HLA in healthy donors. The junction had 10 bases not matched to a gene; V was cut back by 3 bases and J by 1 base. Per the germline V gene, CDR1 is PRHDT and CDR2 is FYEKMQ (reference sequence). This CDR3 has 17 amino acids. Primers included in the PCR were 60 Vbeta and 13 Jbeta primers. Sequencing was performed with immunoSEQ multiplex PCR; in TCRdb, only in-frame clones are kept and a portion is missing. The table shows about 150,000 clones, with approximately 80% occurring only once. The chain couples TRBV13 to TRBJ1-1; 8 bases fit TRBD1. This receptor was identified in a woman between 35 and 50 years old in good health and CMV-seropositive. Sequencing used PBMCs. The CDR3 DNA sequence: TGTGCCAGCAGCTTCTTCGGGACAGGCGCCTGGAACACTGAAGCTTTCTTT. Amino acids: CASSFFGTGAWNTEAFF. The entire variable domain, with the rest obtained from reference TRBV13 and TRBJ1-1, is as follows: AAGVIQSPRHLIKEKRETATLKCYPIPRHDTVYWYQQGPGQDPQFLISFYEKMQSDKGSIPDRFSAQQFSDYHSELNMSSLELGDSALYFCASSFFGTGAWNTEAFFGQGTRLTVV.